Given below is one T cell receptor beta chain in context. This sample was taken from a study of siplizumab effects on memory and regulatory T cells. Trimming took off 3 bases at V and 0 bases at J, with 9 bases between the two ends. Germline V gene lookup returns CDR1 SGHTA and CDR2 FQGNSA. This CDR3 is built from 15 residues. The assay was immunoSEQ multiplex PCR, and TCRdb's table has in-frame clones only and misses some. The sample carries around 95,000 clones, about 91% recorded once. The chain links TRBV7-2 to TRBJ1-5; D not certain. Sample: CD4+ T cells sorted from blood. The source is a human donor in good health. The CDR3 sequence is CASSLQSNSNQPQHF. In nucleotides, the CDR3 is TGTGCCAGCAGCTTGCAATCCAATAGCAATCAGCCCCAGCATTTT. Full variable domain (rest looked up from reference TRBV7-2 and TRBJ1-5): GAGVSQSPSNKVTEKGKDVELRCDPISGHTALYWYRQSLGQGLEFLIYFQGNSAPDKSGLPSDRFSAERTGGSVSTLTIQRTQQEDSAVYLCASSLQSNSNQPQHFGDGTRLSIL.